This TCR beta chain was recorded in a study of kidney transplant recipient with SARS-CoV-2 infection. Germline V CDR1 and CDR2: SGHTA, FQGTGA. This CDR3 comprises 14 residues. Trimming removed 3 bases from V and 5 bases from J, with 13 bases in between. TCRdb called the reads again in MiXCR, with one record for every CDR3 protein. The repertoire holds under 250,000 distinct CDR3 sequences, with around 30% as singletons. This clonotype has a count of ten or more. This sequence was found in a young adult male patient who had COVID-19 and was a kidney transplant recipient. Some T cells may have originated in the graft donor. This specimen was a blood sample, taken at baseline and between days 110 and 120 from a kidney transplant recipient. The rearrangement uses TRBV7-3 and TRBJ1-2; D remains unclear. For the CDR3, the DNA is TGTGCCAGCAGCTTGGCGCCAGGCGCGTATGGCTACACCTTC. Translation gives CASSLAPGAYGYTF.